The 29 T cell receptor beta chains given below trace back to one sample, sequenced in a study of cytomegalovirus exposure and HLA in healthy donors. It was with 60 Vbeta and 13 Jbeta primers that the PCR ran. This table comes from immunoSEQ multiplex PCR, and its TCRdb copy is limited to in-frame clones, with some not included. This sample has about 210,000 clones; around 88% occur once, and the top ten carry around 1.6%. The sequencing input was PBMCs. Receptors originate from a man in his forties in good health and CMV-seropositive.

The V call is TRBV5-1, the J call TRBJ2-1; 8 bases agree with TRBD2. CDR1 and CDR2 from the germline V gene are SGHRS and YFSETQ. This CDR3 is 13 amino acids long. V was clipped by 5 bases and J by 6 bases; unmatched bases: 4. CDR3 in amino acids: CASRTGGGNEQFF. The DNA of the CDR3 is TGCGCCAGCAGAACGGGAGGGGGCAATGAGCAGTTCTTC.

The chain joins TRBV7-2 to TRBJ1-2, with TRBD1 as a possible D gene (6 bases). This CDR3 is 15 amino acids long. Germline assignment: CDR1 SGHTA and CDR2 FQGNSA. Trimming took off 5 bases at V and 3 bases at J, with 16 bases between the two ends. The CDR3 spells CASSPLWGQDYGYTF. Written as DNA, the CDR3 is TGTGCCAGCAGCCCACTTTGGGGGCAGGACTATGGCTACACCTTC.

The chain combines TRBV6-1 with TRBJ1-5, with D unresolved. V dropped 1 base and J dropped 1 base, with 17 bases sitting between them. Looked up from germline, CDR1 is MNHNS and CDR2 is SASEGT. CDR3 length equals 18 residues. In nucleotides, the CDR3 is TGTGCCAGCAGTGAAGATGGTCGAAGACACTTGAGCAATCAGCCCCAGCATTTT. It specifies CASSEDGRRHLSNQPQHF.

This chain connects TRBV7-2 to TRBJ2-1; 7 positions agree with TRBD2. The J segment lost 1 base and the V segment lost 6 bases, leaving 9 bases of the junction unmatched. The CDR3 totals 16 residues. CDR1 SGHTA and CDR2 FQGNSA come from the germline V gene. The CDR3 spells CASSQNLAASYNEQFF. DNA for the CDR3: TGTGCCAGCAGTCAAAATCTAGCGGCATCCTACAATGAGCAGTTCTTC.

V gene TRBV7-8 combines with J gene TRBJ1-2; maybe TRBD1 (6 bases). The germline V gene has CDR1 SGHVS and CDR2 FQNEAQ. The CDR3 runs 14 residues. V was clipped by 5 bases and J by 8 bases, with 18 bases between them. The CDR3 DNA is TGTGCCAGCAGCCTGAGGACGGGGGGCTTGGGCTACACCTTC. Its protein product is CASSLRTGGLGYTF. Complete variable domain (other parts from reference TRBV7-8 and TRBJ1-2): GAGVSQSPRYKVAKRGQDVALRCDPISGHVSLFWYQQALGQGPEFLTYFQNEAQLDKSGLPSDRFFAERPEGSVSTLKIQRTQQEDSAVYLCASSLRTGGLGYTFGSGTRLTVV.

The genes are TRBV2 and TRBJ1-1; TRBD1 matches at 10 bases. The V gene end was trimmed by 5 bases and the J gene end by 4 bases; junction bases not matched to a gene: 10. The germline V gene encodes CDR1 SNHLY and CDR2 FYNNEI. The CDR3 is 16 residues long. The CDR3 spells CASSTRDRGVSTEAFF. In DNA, the CDR3 is TGTGCCAGCAGTACCCGGGACAGGGGAGTAAGCACTGAAGCTTTCTTT. The entire variable domain, with the rest obtained from reference TRBV2 and TRBJ1-1, is as follows: EPEVTQTPSHQVTQMGQEVILRCVPISNHLYFYWYRQILGQKVEFLVSFYNNEISEKSEIFDDQFSVERPDGSNFTLKIRSTKLEDSAMYFCASSTRDRGVSTEAFFGQGTRLTVV.

The chain uses TRBV5-4 and TRBJ1-2; weak D call: TRBD1 (6 bases). Looked up from germline, CDR1 is SGHNT and CDR2 is YYREEE (reference sequence). CDR3 length: 15 amino acids. V lost 4 bases to trimming and J lost 5 bases, with 18 bases between them. CDR3 in amino acids: CASSRNEDRMYGYTF. In DNA, the CDR3 is TGTGCCAGCAGCCGGAACGAGGACAGAATGTATGGCTACACCTTC.

The chain combines TRBV29-1 with TRBJ1-2; possibly TRBD1 for D (5 bases). CDR1 and CDR2 (germline): SQVTM, ANQGSEA. The V gene lost 8 bases and the J gene lost 0 bases, with 10 bases spanning the gap. CDR3 length: 12 residues. The CDR3 DNA reads as TGCAGCTCGGAGACAGCTAACTATGGCTACACCTTC. Residues: CSSETANYGYTF.

The chain recombines TRBV6-5 with TRBJ2-7; D is undetermined. Trimming removed 2 bases from V and 7 bases from J, with 18 bases in between. The germline V gene encodes CDR1 MNHEY and CDR2 SVGAGI. This CDR3 is 15 amino acids long. CDR3 DNA: TGTGCCAGCAGTTACACCATCAGAATAGCCGGAGAGCAGTACTTC. The encoded protein is CASSYTIRIAGEQYF.

The genes are TRBV21-1 and TRBJ2-3; no check of the table's D call, TRBD1, against the DNA was made. TRBV21-1 is tagged as a pseudogene. The length of the CDR3 is 11 residues. In nucleotides, the CDR3 is TGTGCCAGCAGCAAAGACAGAACGCAGTATTTT. The encoded protein is CASSKDRTQYF.

This clone has just a few counts. The junction shows a germline mismatch at one end, possibly a read error. This sequence joins TRBV5-1 and TRBJ2-3; D is uncertain. The CDR3 sequence is 15 residues long. Germline CDR1 SGHRS, CDR2 YFSETQ. CDR3 nucleotide sequence: TGCGCCAGCACCTTGGCAGGTTTGGGCACAGATACGCAGTATTTT. It yields the protein CASTLAGLGTDTQYF.

Comment on this clone: Germline is not matched at one junction end, which may reflect a read error. V and J are TRBV5-4 and TRBJ2-4; D perhaps matches TRBD2 (7 bases). Per the germline V gene, CDR1 is SGHNT and CDR2 is YYREEE (reference sequence). The CDR3 extends over 16 amino acids. Here the CDR3 reads CASSSPGAGVTNSQYF. The CDR3 DNA reads TGTGCCAGCAGCTCCCCGGGGGCGGGAGTGACGAACAGTCAGTACTTC.

The V call is TRBV7-9, the J call TRBJ1-1; D might be TRBD1 (5 bases). V lost 2 bases to trimming and J lost 0 bases, with 10 bases between them. The CDR3 covers 15 residues. Germline V gene sequence: CDR1 SEHNR, CDR2 FQNEAQ (reference sequence). CDR3 coding DNA: TGTGCCAGCAGCTTACCAGGGCCCATGAACACTGAAGCTTTCTTT. Translating it yields CASSLPGPMNTEAFF.

About this clone: At one of its ends the junction is not consistent with the germline gene, which may arise from a read error. This chain connects TRBV27 to TRBJ2-5; 10 positions agree with TRBD1. Per germline, CDR1 MNHEY and CDR2 SMNVEV (reference sequence). This CDR3 is built from 16 residues. CDR3 sequence (DNA): TGTGCCAGCAGTCCGGTCCGGGACAGGGGACAAGGGACCCAGTACTTC. It codes for CASSPVRDRGQGTQYF.

This chain connects TRBV28 to TRBJ1-2; no reliable D call. The CDR3 extends over 13 amino acids. The V end was cut by 4 bases, the J end by 7 bases, with 13 bases between. From germline, CDR1 is MDHEN and CDR2 SYDVKM. DNA of the CDR3: TGTGCCAGCAGTTCAGGAGGGTACAGTGGCTACACCTTC. Protein product: CASSSGGYSGYTF.

In its sample, this clone was seen once. The chain has TRBV29-1 and TRBJ2-1; possibly TRBD1 for D (6 bases). Trimming removed 8 bases at V and 8 bases at J, with 13 bases between. The CDR3 has 11 amino acids. Germline V gives CDR1 SQVTM, CDR2 ANQGSEA. CDR3 DNA sequence: TGCAGCCCAGGGGATGCCGATGAGCAGTTCTTC. Translating it yields CSPGDADEQFF.

The gene calls are TRBV2 and TRBJ2-7, with TRBD2 matching 10 bases. CDR3 size: 12 residues. CDR1 and CDR2 from the germline V gene are SNHLY and FYNNEI. Trimming cost V 9 bases and J 3 bases; bases outside gene matches: 2. CDR3 loop: CASRTSGYEQYF. In DNA, the CDR3 is TGTGCCAGTCGGACTAGCGGCTACGAGCAGTACTTC.

The V gene is TRBV7-6, the J gene TRBJ2-2; TRBD1 matches at 9 bases. V trimming: 5 bases; J trimming: 3 bases; junction bases outside the gene matches: 4. The CDR3 covers 15 residues. The germline CDR1 and CDR2 sequences are SGHVS and FNYEAQ. The CDR3 nucleotides read TGTGCCAGCAGCCGGACAGGGGAGGACACCGGGGAGCTGTTTTTT. It codes for CASSRTGEDTGELFF.

This clone appeared once. The chain employs TRBV19 and TRBJ1-5; the D gene is possibly TRBD1 (5 bases). CDR1 is LNHDA and CDR2 is SQIVND in the germline V gene (reference sequence). The CDR3 runs to 13 residues. The germline V and J ends were trimmed by 1 base and 5 bases, with 6 bases remaining between them. The CDR3 reads CASSIVRDQPQHF. The CDR3 DNA is TGTGCCAGTAGTATAGTCAGGGATCAGCCCCAGCATTTT.

The V call is TRBV9, the J call TRBJ2-3, with TRBD1 matching over 7 bases. The V gene's germline CDR1 is SGDLS and CDR2 YYNGEE. This CDR3 is 15 amino acids long. With 4 bases clipped from V and 2 bases from J, the junction kept 7 bases outside the gene matches. CDR3 residues: CASSKGGAYTDTQYF. The CDR3 DNA reads TGTGCCAGCAGCAAAGGGGGCGCTTACACAGATACGCAGTATTTT.

This clone came up a few times. V usage is TRBV29-1 and J usage is TRBJ2-7; TRBD1 matches 9 bases. CDR1 is SQVTM, CDR2 ANQGSEA, per germline. With V trimmed by 6 bases and J by 5 bases, 8 bases remained unmatched. The CDR3 loop spans 13 amino acids. The CDR3 protein is CSVELDRGDEQYF. Written as DNA, the CDR3 is TGCAGCGTAGAGCTGGACAGGGGCGACGAGCAGTACTTC.

V gene TRBV12-5 combines with J gene TRBJ2-2; TRBD2 aligns across 7 bases. This CDR3 is built from 14 residues. CDR1 LGHNT and CDR2 FRNRAP come from the germline V gene. V dropped 6 bases and J dropped 5; count of bases not matched to a gene: 6. CDR3 sequence (DNA): TGTGCTAGTGGGGCTAGCGGCCTAACCGGGGAGCTGTTTTTT. Translated, it gives CASGASGLTGELFF.

This chain links TRBV6-1 with TRBJ1-2; 7 nucleotides line up with TRBD1. This CDR3 has 14 residues. Germline lookup yields CDR1 MNHNS and CDR2 SASEGT. V lost 3 bases to trimming and J lost 4 bases; unmatched junction nucleotides: 5. The CDR3 sequence: CASSDRDRIYGYTF. For the CDR3, the DNA is TGTGCCAGCAGTGACCGGGACAGAATCTATGGCTACACCTTC.

This clone was found a few times. At one of its ends the junction is not consistent with the germline gene, which may arise from a read error. This chain connects TRBV7-7 to TRBJ2-5; possible D gene TRBD2, 6 bases. Germline V lookup: CDR1 SSHAT, CDR2 FNYEAQ (reference sequence). This CDR3 region has 15 residues. CDR3 loop: CASSLSIGGLETQYF. The CDR3 DNA is TGTGCTAGCAGCTTAAGTATCGGGGGACTAGAGACCCAGTACTTC.

The gene calls are TRBV11-2 and TRBJ2-3; possible D gene TRBD2, 6 bases. CDR1 is SGHAT, CDR2 FQNNGV, per germline. Trimming shortened V by 5 bases and J by 6 bases, and 21 bases separated the two germline ends. The CDR3 length is 16 residues. CDR3 amino acids: CASSLAGYGSGDTQYF. CDR3 bases: TGTGCCAGCAGCCTGGCCGGCTACGGGAGTGGGGATACGCAGTATTTT.

This sequence joins TRBV7-9 and TRBJ2-2, with TRBD1 identical over 7 bases. The junction had 14 bases not matched to a gene; V was cut back by 4 bases and J by 6 bases. The CDR3 spans 17 residues. Germline CDR1 is SEHNR and CDR2 is FQNEAQ (reference sequence). CDR3 DNA: TGTGCCAGCAGCTCAAACAGAGGGGGCAGGGTGGCCGGGGAGCTGTTTTTT. Its protein is CASSSNRGGRVAGELFF.

The chain uses TRBV2 and TRBJ1-5; 12 nucleotides align to TRBD1. The CDR3 runs to 14 residues. Per the germline V gene, CDR1 is SNHLY and CDR2 is FYNNEI. The ends lost 4 bases at V and 6 bases at J; junction bases unmatched: 1. CDR3 sequence: CASSGDRGRQPQHF. In nucleotides, the CDR3 is TGTGCCAGCAGTGGGGACAGGGGGCGTCAGCCCCAGCATTTT.

V and J are TRBV4-3 and TRBJ2-7, with a weak D call TRBD1 (6 bases). Trimming pared 4 bases from V and 3 bases from J, leaving 13 bases between. This CDR3 contains 14 residues. The germline V gene encodes CDR1 LGHNA and CDR2 YSLEER. CDR3 protein: CASSLRAGDYEQYF. DNA of the CDR3: TGCGCCAGCAGCCTACGGGCAGGGGACTACGAGCAGTACTTC.

The chain has TRBV28 and TRBJ1-2; possible D gene TRBD1, 5 bases. CDR3 size: 14 residues. The V gene lost 4 bases and the J gene lost 5 bases, with 14 bases spanning the gap. The V gene's germline CDR1 is MDHEN and CDR2 SYDVKM. The chain's CDR3 is CASSSPPREYGYTF. CDR3 in DNA: TGTGCCAGCAGTTCGCCCCCCAGGGAATATGGCTACACCTTC.